These T cell receptor beta chains were read from a single sample in a study of radiotherapy plus CTLA-4 blockade in lung cancer. Repertoires were generated with immunoSEQ multiplex PCR, while TCRdb's copy carries only in-frame clones and drops some. The sample includes about 32,000 clones, about 85% seen only once; the top ten take about 5.3%. The sample was peripheral blood, taken from a patient treated with radiotherapy plus ipilimumab. The source is a human donor with non-small cell lung cancer who had stable disease on radiotherapy plus ipilimumab. Both conserved end residues are part of each CDR3. A D gene is named only where the DNA matches it firmly. Clone size is shown for a subset of rows, as once, few, many or a class of expanded clone.

>TRBD2|TRBJ2-1|NA|TRBV19
CASSFSLAGSTQYNEQFF
TGTGCCAGTAGCTTCTCACTAGCGGGTTCAACCCAATACAATGAGCAGTTCTTC
>TRBD2|TRBJ2-7|NA|TRBV19
CASSSLPAGGPYEQYF
TGTGCCAGTAGCTCCCTTCCCGCGGGAGGGCCCTACGAGCAGTACTTC
>NA|TRBJ1-1|few|TRBV10-3
CASRRENTEAFF
TGTGCCTCTCGCAGGGAGAACACTGAAGCTTTCTTT
>TRBD2|TRBJ2-1|NA|TRBV9
CASSVGGGRASNEQFF
TGTGCCAGCAGCGTAGGTGGCGGGAGGGCAAGCAATGAGCAGTTCTTC
>NA|TRBJ2-1|NA|TRBV27
CASRPMALASAGNEQFF
TGTGCCAGCAGACCTATGGCACTAGCCTCCGCGGGGAATGAGCAGTTCTTC
>NA|TRBJ2-3|few|TRBV4-1
CASSVAVGTQYF
TGCGCCAGCAGCGTAGCGGTGGGTACGCAGTATTTT
>NA|TRBJ2-7|few|TRBV19
CASSTGTPSSYEQYF
TGTGCCAGTAGTACCGGGACACCCAGCTCCTACGAGCAGTACTTC
>NA|TRBJ1-2|NA|TRBV28
CASSFSYYGYTF
TGTGCCAGCAGTTTCTCCTATTATGGCTACACCTTC
>NA|TRBJ2-7|NA|TRBV5-5
CASSEDLAGDYEQYF
TGTGCCAGCAGCGAGGACTTGGCCGGGGACTACGAGCAGTACTTC
>NA|TRBJ1-2|NA|TRBV30
CAWSVDSYGYTF
TGTGCCTGGAGTGTTGACTCCTATGGCTACACCTTC
>TRBD1|TRBJ1-3|once|TRBV10-1
CASSEKDRGLRNTIYF
TGCGCCAGCAGTGAAAAGGACAGGGGGCTTAGAAACACCATATATTTT
>NA|TRBJ2-7|NA|TRBV7-2
CASSLPKAGRSYYEQYF
TGTGCCAGCAGCTTACCGAAGGCTGGGAGATCCTACTACGAGCAGTACTTC
>TRBD2|TRBJ2-1|NA|TRBV4-2
CASSQDGTSGRAPYNEQFF
TGTGCCAGCAGCCAAGACGGGACTAGCGGGAGGGCCCCCTACAATGAGCAGTTCTTC
>NA|TRBJ2-7|NA|TRBV5-1
CASSRQRGEQYF
TGCGCCAGCAGTCGACAGCGTGGCGAGCAGTACTTC
>TRBD1|TRBJ1-2|once|TRBV28
CASSQPGQGIFREYGYTF
TGTGCCAGCAGTCAACCGGGACAGGGTATATTCCGGGAGTATGGCTACACCTTC